These 32 T cell receptor beta chains were all obtained from the same sample, sequenced in a study of cytomegalovirus exposure and HLA in healthy donors. The primer mix had 60 Vbeta and 13 Jbeta primers. Here immunoSEQ multiplex PCR was the method, and the copy in TCRdb shows in-frame clones only, minus some. This table holds over 100,000 clones, roughly 70% found once. The sequenced sample was PBMCs. The receptors were gathered from a woman in her thirties or forties in good health and CMV-seropositive.

This chain joins TRBV6-6 and TRBJ2-2; TRBD1 aligns across 10 bases. This CDR3 is built from 15 residues. After removal of 5 bases from V and 6 bases from J, the junction contained 6 bases not matched to a gene. Germline V gene data show CDR1 as MNHNY and CDR2 as SVGAGI (reference sequence). Here the CDR3 DNA reads TGTGCCAGCAGTGCCCGGGACAGGGGTCCCGGGGAGCTGTTTTTT. It yields the protein CASSARDRGPGELFF.

The gene calls are TRBV7-2 and TRBJ1-4; tentatively, D is TRBD1 (6 bases). Trimming stripped 6 bases from V and 6 bases from J, with 11 bases between. The germline V gene encodes CDR1 SGHTA and CDR2 FQGNSA. This CDR3 contains 13 residues. The CDR3 sequence: CASREGQYEKLFF. CDR3 in DNA: TGTGCCAGCAGAGAGGGACAATATGAAAAACTGTTTTTT.

The rearrangement joins TRBV5-6 to TRBJ2-3; 11 bases align to TRBD2. J was trimmed by 4 bases and V by 4 bases; bases with no gene match: 5. The CDR3 totals 15 residues. Looked up from germline, CDR1 is SGHDT and CDR2 is YYEEEE. The chain's CDR3 is CASSPVAGGADTQYF. The CDR3 DNA reads TGTGCCAGCAGCCCGGTAGCGGGAGGGGCAGATACGCAGTATTTT.

The chain has TRBV5-1 and TRBJ2-3, with 7 bases fitting TRBD1. Germline CDR1 SGHRS, CDR2 YFSETQ. The CDR3 has 16 residues. V shed 0 bases, J shed 2 bases, and the junction held 6 bases outside the gene matches. The CDR3: CASSLAGQALTDTQYF. CDR3 nucleotides: TGCGCCAGCAGCTTGGCCGGACAGGCGCTCACAGATACGCAGTATTTT.

The chain combines TRBV5-1 with TRBJ1-2; possibly TRBD1 for D (5 bases). Germline V gives CDR1 SGHRS, CDR2 YFSETQ. V shed 0 bases and J shed 6 bases, with 15 bases lying between them. The CDR3 extends over 15 amino acids. As DNA, the CDR3 is TGCGCCAGCAGCTTGGGGGCAGGGATGTTGGATGGCTACACCTTC. Its translation: CASSLGAGMLDGYTF. Full variable domain (outside the CDR3, taken from reference TRBV5-1 and TRBJ1-2): KAGVTQTPRYLIKTRGQQVTLSCSPISGHRSVSWYQQTPGQGLQFLFEYFSETQRNKGNFPGRFSGRQFSNSRSEMNVSTLELGDSALYLCASSLGAGMLDGYTFGSGTRLTVV.

The CDR3 spells CASRADRGSNQPQHF. In DNA form, the CDR3 reads TGTGCCAGCAGAGCCGACAGGGGTAGCAATCAGCCCCAGCATTTT. The V and J genes are TRBV6-1 and TRBJ1-5; 8 bases agree with TRBD1. The CDR3 runs 15 residues. Germline CDR1 is MNHNS and CDR2 is SASEGT. Unmatched junction bases numbered 4, after V lost 6 bases and J lost 0 bases.

The rearrangement joins TRBV18 to TRBJ2-7; D perhaps matches TRBD1 (6 bases). The V end was cut by 3 bases, the J end by 6 bases, with 15 bases between. CDR3 length: 14 amino acids. The germline V gene has CDR1 KGHSH and CDR2 LQKENI. CDR3 in amino acids: CASSPQRDTSEQYF. The CDR3 nucleotides are TGTGCCAGCTCACCGCAACGGGACACCTCCGAGCAGTACTTC.

The rearrangement links TRBV6-5 to TRBJ1-3, with 7 bases aligning to TRBD1. The length of the CDR3 is 13 residues. The V gene end was trimmed by 7 bases and the J gene end by 9 bases; junction bases not matched to a gene: 9. Germline V lookup: CDR1 MNHEY, CDR2 SVGAGI. This CDR3 is CASTGTAPLTIYF. In nucleotides, the CDR3 is TGTGCCAGCACCGGGACAGCCCCTCTCACCATATATTTT.

The CDR3 DNA reads as TGCGCCAGCAGCCAAGTTGGGACAGGGGGATACGGTTCACCCCTCCACTTT. Its protein product is CASSQVGTGGYGSPLHF. The J gene is TRBJ1-6, the V gene TRBV4-1; 11 bases are a match to TRBD1. The CDR3 consists of 17 residues. The junction had 8 bases not matched to a gene; V was cut back by 1 base and J by 9 bases. Germline values: CDR1 MGHRA, CDR2 YSYEKL.

The CDR3 nucleotides are TGTGCCAGCAGTTTCGGGACAGGGAGTATGAACACTGAAGCTTTCTTT. It codes for CASSFGTGSMNTEAFF. The rearrangement uses TRBV27 and TRBJ1-1; 9 nucleotides agree with TRBD1. The CDR3 spans 16 residues. Germline CDR1 MNHEY, CDR2 SMNVEV (reference sequence). J was trimmed by 0 bases and V by 3 bases; bases with no gene match: 5.

The chain couples TRBV7-2 to TRBJ2-5; a possible D gene is TRBD1 (6 bases). The V and J ends lost 0 bases and 4 bases respectively, with 9 bases between them. Germline assignment: CDR1 SGHTA and CDR2 FQGNSA. The CDR3 sequence is 14 residues long. As DNA, the CDR3 is TGTGCCAGCAGCTTAGCGGCAGGGGCAGAGACCCAGTACTTC. As protein: CASSLAAGAETQYF.

V gene TRBV9 combines with J gene TRBJ2-1; 9 nucleotides match TRBD1. Germline CDR1 and CDR2: SGDLS and YYNGEE. The trim removed 2 bases at V and 4 bases at J, leaving 7 bases unmatched. The CDR3 consists of 16 residues. Here the CDR3 DNA reads TGTGCCAGCAGCGTCGGCGGGACAGGGTGGTACAATGAGCAGTTCTTC. Its protein product is CASSVGGTGWYNEQFF.

The CDR3 sequence is CASSLDVKTGVNTEAFF. In DNA, the CDR3 is TGTGCCAGCAGCTTAGACGTTAAGACAGGGGTGAACACTGAAGCTTTCTTT. The rearrangement uses TRBV13 and TRBJ1-1, with 8 bases fitting TRBD1. With V trimmed by 1 base and J by 0 bases, 7 bases remained unmatched. The CDR3 is 17 amino acids. The germline CDR1 and CDR2 sequences are PRHDT and FYEKMQ (reference sequence).

The chain joins TRBV28 to TRBJ2-1, with 13 bases aligning to TRBD2. This CDR3 spans 16 amino acids. Germline V gene sequence: CDR1 MDHEN, CDR2 SYDVKM. V was pared by 6 bases and J by 2 bases, with 4 bases of the junction left unmatched. The CDR3 region has the DNA TGTGCCAGCAGGGGAGGGACTAGCGGGACCTACAATGAGCAGTTCTTC. This gives the protein CASRGGTSGTYNEQFF.

The table lists this clone with a few counts. The chain joins TRBV10-3 to TRBJ1-2; 8 nucleotides align to TRBD1. Looked up from germline, CDR1 is ENHRY and CDR2 is SYGVKD. The CDR3 has 14 amino acids. V was pared by 10 bases and J by 2 bases, with 9 bases of the junction left unmatched. In nucleotides, the CDR3 is TGTGCCACCTCCTCAGGGGGCTACAACTATGGCTACACCTTC. Its translation is CATSSGGYNYGYTF.

This sequence joins TRBV7-7 and TRBJ2-5; tentative D call: TRBD1 (6 bases). With the DNA end fitting TRBJ2-7 better, the J assignment may be wrong. This CDR3 is 13 amino acids long. From germline, CDR1 is SSHAT and CDR2 FNYEAQ (reference sequence). The CDR3 region has the DNA TGTGCCAGCAGCTCGGGACAATCCTACGAGCAGTACTTC. Translating it yields CASSSGQSYEQYF.

The J gene is TRBJ2-1, the V gene TRBV5-1, with 10 bases that match TRBD2. Germline V gene sequence: CDR1 SGHRS, CDR2 YFSETQ. CDR3 length: 18 amino acids. The V segment lost 1 base and the J segment 5 bases; nucleotides outside the gene matches: 12. The CDR3 DNA reads TGCGCCAGCAGCTTGTCCCCGGCTAGCGGGAGTGCGGACAATGAGCAGTTCTTC. Its translation: CASSLSPASGSADNEQFF.

The V and J genes are TRBV7-2 and TRBJ2-2, with a tentative D call TRBD1 (6 bases). The V gene lost 3 bases and the J gene lost 7 bases, with 15 bases spanning the gap. This CDR3 comprises 15 residues. The V gene's germline CDR1 is SGHTA and CDR2 FQGNSA. The CDR3: CASSFQGSINGELFF. In DNA form, the CDR3 reads TGTGCCAGCAGCTTTCAGGGGAGTATAAACGGGGAGCTGTTTTTT.

In its sample, this clone was seen a few times. The rearrangement joins TRBV6-7 to TRBJ2-2, with 7 nucleotides matching TRBD1. TRBV6-7 belongs to the ORF category, with a function that is uncertain. J was trimmed by 6 bases and V by 2 bases; bases with no gene match: 6. The CDR3 length is 15 residues. This chain's CDR3 is CASSYAQGPAGELFF. In nucleotides, the CDR3 is TGTGCCAGCAGTTACGCACAGGGGCCGGCCGGGGAGCTGTTTTTT.

This sequence joins TRBV14 and TRBJ2-3; D unclear. Germline CDR1 and CDR2: SGHDN and FVKESK. This CDR3 comprises 15 residues. Trimming removed 1 base at V and 3 bases at J, with 11 bases between. CDR3 in DNA: TGTGCCAGCAGCCAAGCTAACAGCTGGACAGATACGCAGTATTTT. Translated, it gives CASSQANSWTDTQYF.

V is TRBV7-8 and J is TRBJ2-1, with 7 positions matching TRBD1. CDR1 and CDR2 (germline): SGHVS, FQNEAQ. Trimming cost V 5 bases and J 5 bases; bases outside gene matches: 6. The CDR3 loop spans 14 amino acids. CDR3 amino acids: CASSERTGNNEQFF. As DNA, the CDR3 is TGTGCCAGCAGCGAGCGGACAGGTAACAATGAGCAGTTCTTC.

The chain recombines TRBV19 with TRBJ1-1; 8 nucleotides line up with TRBD1. With 6 bases clipped from V and 4 bases from J, the junction kept 7 bases outside the gene matches. The CDR3 spans 14 residues. Germline V gene data show CDR1 as LNHDA and CDR2 as SQIVND (reference sequence). The DNA for the CDR3 is TGTGCCAGTAGCCCTGACAGGGGACCCACTGAAGCTTTCTTT. Its translation is CASSPDRGPTEAFF.

This chain connects TRBV10-3 to TRBJ2-2; D is perhaps TRBD1 (6 bases). V was clipped by 8 bases and J by 7 bases, with 14 bases between them. Germline CDR1 reads ENHRY; CDR2 reads SYGVKD. The CDR3 runs 13 residues. CDR3 residues: CAIGIQGNGELFF. DNA of the CDR3: TGTGCCATCGGCATACAGGGTAACGGGGAGCTGTTTTTT.

The table lists this clone with a count of one. One junction end does not reproduce the germline sequence, and a read error may be involved. This chain joins TRBV7-9 and TRBJ1-2, with 7 bases lining up with TRBD1. The germline gives CDR1 SEHNR, CDR2 FQNEAQ (reference sequence). This CDR3 region has 16 residues. CDR3 protein: CSSSLGGDRAHYGYTF. CDR3 nucleotides: TGTTCCAGCAGCTTAGGCGGAGACAGGGCGCACTATGGCTACACCTTC.

The chain links TRBV15 to TRBJ1-4, with 7 nucleotides matching TRBD1. J was trimmed by 3 bases and V by 1 base; bases with no gene match: 2. The CDR3 totals 15 residues. Germline V gene lookup returns CDR1 LNHNV and CDR2 YYDKDF (reference sequence). In nucleotides, the CDR3 is TGTGCCACCAGCAGAGCGACAGGGTCTAATGAAAAACTGTTTTTT. This sequence encodes CATSRATGSNEKLFF.

Comments on this clone: Distinct nucleotide sequences in the sample also encode this CDR3. The chain combines TRBV7-2 with TRBJ2-7, with 10 bases matching TRBD1. The V gene's germline CDR1 is SGHTA and CDR2 FQGNSA. Germline trimming cut 1 base from V and 1 base from J; bases unmatched to any gene: 1. This CDR3 spans 15 amino acids. The CDR3 here is CASSLGTGGSYEQYF. The CDR3 DNA is TGTGCCAGCAGCTTAGGGACAGGGGGGTCCTACGAGCAGTACTTC.

This clone showed up just once. This rearrangement joins TRBV6-5 to TRBJ1-4; D possibly corresponds to TRBD1 (5 bases). V lost 0 bases to trimming and J lost 10 bases, with 12 bases between them. This CDR3 region has 14 residues. Germline-derived CDR1 and CDR2 are MNHEY and SVGAGI. Here the CDR3 reads CASSYSRGLGKLFF. In DNA form, the CDR3 reads TGTGCCAGCAGTTACTCGCGGGGGTTGGGAAAACTGTTTTTT.

The V gene is TRBV29-1, the J gene TRBJ2-5; D is uncertain. Germline CDR1 SQVTM, CDR2 ANQGSEA. CDR3 size: 12 residues. V gave up 2 bases and J gave up 4 bases, with 8 bases separating them. The CDR3 loop is CSVERGGETQYF. In DNA, the CDR3 is TGCAGCGTTGAACGCGGTGGAGAGACCCAGTACTTC.

J is TRBJ2-7 and V is TRBV11-1; D is possibly TRBD1 (5 bases). The CDR3 loop spans 12 amino acids. Germline CDR1 is SGHAT and CDR2 is FQDESV (reference sequence). Trimming left V 5 bases short and J 3 bases short, with 8 bases between. The CDR3 protein is CASSQGDYEQYF. The CDR3 bases are TGTGCCAGCAGCCAAGGGGACTACGAGCAGTACTTC.

The chain is built from TRBV20-1 and TRBJ1-1, with D hard to call. The CDR3 runs to 11 residues. Germline assignment: CDR1 DFQATT and CDR2 SNEGSKA (reference sequence). Trimming shortened V by 0 bases and J by 6 bases, and 5 bases separated the two germline ends. CDR3 DNA sequence: TGCAGTGCTAGAGAACCGGCTGAAGCTTTCTTT. Protein: CSAREPAEAFF.

V usage is TRBV30 and J usage is TRBJ1-1, with 8 positions matching TRBD1. V trimming: 3 bases; J trimming: 4 bases; junction bases outside the gene matches: 7. The CDR3 is 14 amino acids. Germline V gene sequence: CDR1 GTSNPN, CDR2 SVGIG (reference sequence). For the CDR3, the DNA is TGTGCCTGGAGAGACAGGGGAAGAACCACTGAAGCTTTCTTT. This gives the protein CAWRDRGRTTEAFF.

This rearrangement joins TRBV7-9 to TRBJ2-5; 10 nucleotides match TRBD1. The CDR3 length is 15 residues. The germline V gene encodes CDR1 SEHNR and CDR2 FQNEAQ (reference sequence). V shed 7 bases and J 5 bases; nucleotides not matched to a gene: 10. The CDR3 is CASNGQGVTLETQYF. DNA for the CDR3: TGTGCCAGCAACGGACAGGGGGTAACGCTGGAGACCCAGTACTTC.